This T cell receptor (beta chain) was found in a study of glioma-infiltrating T cells after dendritic cell vaccination. Whole-study context: Glioblastoma patients came from Phase I and II dendritic cell vaccination trials.

This clone showed up just a few times. Its antigen remains unknown. Input was roughly 2.2 ug genomic DNA, or all available if less. Assay used: immunoSEQ multiplex PCR; TCRdb lists only in-frame clones, some missing. Of 100,000 or so clones detected, around 80% appear once; the ten largest clones hold about 5.7%. Indicated time point: after dendritic cell vaccination, including at tumor progression/relapse. All glioblastoma patients lacked an isocitrate dehydrogenase mutation. Study conclusions and caveats: Few patients contributed both blood and tumor specimens.

The V gene lost 4 bases and the J gene lost 1 base, with 13 bases spanning the gap. The CDR3 totals 15 residues. In germline, CDR1 is MNHEY, CDR2 SMNVEV (reference sequence). The source was blood, collected after dendritic cell vaccination. This TCR was recovered from a human donor with glioblastoma. V is TRBV27 and J is TRBJ1-1; D possibly corresponds to TRBD1 (5 bases). CDR3 sequence reads: CASSSPGGWNTEAFF. CDR3 DNA sequence: TGTGCCAGCAGTTCCCCCGGGGGTTGGAACACTGAAGCTTTCTTT.